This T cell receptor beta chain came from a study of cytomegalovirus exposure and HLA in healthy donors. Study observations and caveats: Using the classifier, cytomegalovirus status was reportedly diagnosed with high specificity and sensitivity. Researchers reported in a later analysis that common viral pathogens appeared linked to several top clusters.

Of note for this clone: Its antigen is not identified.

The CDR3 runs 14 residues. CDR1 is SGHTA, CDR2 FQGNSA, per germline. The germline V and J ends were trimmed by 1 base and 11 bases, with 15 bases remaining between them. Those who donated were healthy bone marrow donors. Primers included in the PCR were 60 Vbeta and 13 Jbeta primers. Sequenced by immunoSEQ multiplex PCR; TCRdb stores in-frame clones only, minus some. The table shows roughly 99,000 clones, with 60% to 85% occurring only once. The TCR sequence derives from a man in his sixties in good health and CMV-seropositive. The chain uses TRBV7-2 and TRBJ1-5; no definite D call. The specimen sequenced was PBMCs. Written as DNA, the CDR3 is TGTGCCAGCAGCTTAGTTGCGGTCTCCTGTTCCCAGCATTTT. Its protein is CASSLVAVSCSQHF.